A single sample gave rise to the 5 T cell receptor beta chains below, sequenced in a study of blood T cell repertoires in COVID-19. Method: immunoSEQ multiplex PCR; TCRdb's copy keeps in-frame clones and lacks some. The data contain 150,000 or so clones, around nine tenths of them seen just once; the ten biggest clones take up over 4.5%. The specimen sequenced was peripheral blood. Every receptor here comes from a human donor in a cohort sampled during active COVID-19.

This chain connects TRBV5-1 to TRBJ2-6; D not certain. This CDR3 has 16 amino acids. The V and J ends lost 0 bases and 0 bases respectively, with 7 bases between them. CDR1 is SGHRS, CDR2 YFSETQ, per germline. The CDR3 reads CASSLAPSSGANVLTF. The CDR3 DNA follows: TGCGCCAGCAGCTTGGCCCCTAGCTCTGGGGCCAACGTCCTGACTTTC.

The table lists this clone with a count of one. The chain is built from TRBV7-3 and TRBJ1-2; 8 positions agree with TRBD1. J was trimmed by 6 bases and V by 2 bases; bases with no gene match: 5. Germline V gene lookup returns CDR1 SGHTA and CDR2 FQGTGA. CDR3 length: 14 residues. The CDR3 loop reads CASSLAGGMDGYTF. The CDR3 DNA is TGTGCCAGCAGCTTAGCAGGGGGCATGGATGGCTACACCTTC. Based on the CDR3 plus reference TRBV7-3 and TRBJ1-2, the full variable domain is GAGVSQTPSNKVTEKGKYVELRCDPISGHTALYWYRQSLGQGPEFLIYFQGTGAADDSGLPNDRFFAVRPEGSVSTLKIQRTERGDSAVYLCASSLAGGMDGYTFGSGTRLTVV.

This clone is a singleton in its sample. The V gene is TRBV12-5, the J gene TRBJ1-4; possibly TRBD1 for D (5 bases). The CDR3 is 18 residues long. Looked up from germline, CDR1 is LGHNT and CDR2 is FRNRAP. Deletions cut 11 bases from V and 10 bases from J, with 35 bases between. CDR3 sequence (DNA): TGTGCTCCTCCCCCGGGAGGGGTGGATTTACGCGGTCGAGGAAAACTGTTTTTT. Its translation: CAPPPGGVDLRGRGKLFF.

This clone was detected only once. This sequence joins TRBV5-5 and TRBJ1-2; TRBD1 is a possible D gene (6 bases). The ends were cut back, 2 bases at V and 8 bases at J, with 13 bases in the middle. The germline CDR1 and CDR2 sequences are SGHKS and YYEKEE (reference sequence). CDR3 length: 13 residues. This CDR3 is CASSFRTGTGYTF. Written as DNA, the CDR3 is TGTGCCAGCAGCTTCAGGACGGGGACAGGCTACACCTTC.

In this sample, this clone turned up a few times. V is TRBV19 and J is TRBJ2-7, with 8 bases lining up with TRBD1. The CDR3 covers 19 residues. Looked up from germline, CDR1 is LNHDA and CDR2 is SQIVND (reference sequence). V lost 7 bases, J lost 2 bases, and 22 bases stayed unmatched. This CDR3 reads CASNIPGVPRTGWPYEQYF. CDR3 in DNA: TGTGCCAGTAACATCCCCGGGGTCCCACGGACAGGGTGGCCCTACGAGCAGTACTTC.